A single sample is the source of the 8 T cell receptor beta chains below, sequenced in a study of shared clonotypes between healthy human individuals. Produced via immunoSEQ multiplex PCR; TCRdb's table is partial and in-frame only. Seen here are approximately 620,000 clones, around 97% observed once, and the top ten hold about 0.06%. The sequenced sample consisted of naive CD4+ T cells sorted from blood. As for subset: CD45RA+ positively selected. Receptors originate from a woman under 40 in good health.

The chain has TRBV6-5 and TRBJ2-5, with 7 bases fitting TRBD2. The CDR3 spans 12 residues. Germline CDR1 and CDR2: MNHEY and SVGAGI. V lost 6 bases and J lost 5; bases outside the gene matches: 3. In nucleotides, the CDR3 is TGTGCCAGCAGGAAAGCGGGGGAGACCCAGTACTTC. Translating gives CASRKAGETQYF.

The J gene is TRBJ2-7, the V gene TRBV6-6; 13 positions match TRBD2. The germline V gene has CDR1 MNHNY and CDR2 SVGAGI (reference sequence). CDR3 length: 14 residues. With 6 bases clipped from V and 2 bases from J, the junction kept 1 base outside the gene matches. In nucleotides, the CDR3 is TGTGCCAGCAGCGGACTAGCGGGAGCCTACGAGCAGTACTTC. Protein sequence: CASSGLAGAYEQYF.

The genes are TRBV5-1 and TRBJ2-2; 9 nucleotides align to TRBD2. The CDR3 has 17 amino acids. The germline CDR1 and CDR2 sequences are SGHRS and YFSETQ. The V gene end was trimmed by 0 bases and the J gene end by 4 bases; junction bases not matched to a gene: 7. The CDR3 DNA reads TGCGCCAGCAGCTTGGCCTGGCTAGCGGGGACCACCGGGGAGCTGTTTTTT. This gives the protein CASSLAWLAGTTGELFF.

J is TRBJ1-5 and V is TRBV27, with 7 bases identical to TRBD1. The germline V gene has CDR1 MNHEY and CDR2 SMNVEV (reference sequence). V trimming: 2 bases; J trimming: 5 bases; junction bases outside the gene matches: 9. The CDR3 contains 16 residues. The CDR3 sequence: CASSLKGARVDQPQHF. In nucleotides, the CDR3 is TGTGCCAGCAGTTTAAAGGGGGCGAGGGTGGATCAGCCCCAGCATTTT.

The J gene is TRBJ1-2, the V gene TRBV4-1, with TRBD1 as a possible D gene (6 bases). Trimming took off 4 bases at V and 3 bases at J, with 12 bases between the two ends. The germline gives CDR1 MGHRA, CDR2 YSYEKL. The CDR3 runs to 14 residues. CDR3 DNA: TGCGCCAGCAGCCGTCAGGGGTCGGACTATGGCTACACCTTC. Its protein is CASSRQGSDYGYTF.

The chain joins TRBV19 to TRBJ1-1; 10 bases map to TRBD1. This CDR3 spans 15 amino acids. Trimming at V came to 3 bases and at J to 5 bases, leaving 6 bases not matched to a gene. Germline assignment: CDR1 LNHDA and CDR2 SQIVND (reference sequence). CDR3 in amino acids: CASSILGQGYTEAFF. CDR3 DNA sequence: TGTGCCAGTAGTATCCTGGGACAGGGGTATACTGAAGCTTTCTTT.

The chain uses TRBV25-1 and TRBJ2-2; D gene uncertain. Germline CDR1 reads MGHDK; CDR2 reads SYGVNS. Trimming pared 5 bases from V and 0 bases from J, leaving 10 bases between. The CDR3 is 15 amino acids. The CDR3 DNA sequence: TGTGCCAGCAGTCAGGTCAGCTCGAACACCGGGGAGCTGTTTTTT. It specifies CASSQVSSNTGELFF.

This clone was counted a single time. The chain has TRBV6-1 and TRBJ2-7; 7 bases map to TRBD1. J lost 3 bases, V lost 8 bases, and 7 bases had no gene match. CDR3 size: 13 residues. The germline CDR1 and CDR2 sequences are MNHNS and SASEGT. The DNA for the CDR3 is TGTGCCAGCCAAGGACAGGCCTACTACGAGCAGTACTTC. As protein: CASQGQAYYEQYF.